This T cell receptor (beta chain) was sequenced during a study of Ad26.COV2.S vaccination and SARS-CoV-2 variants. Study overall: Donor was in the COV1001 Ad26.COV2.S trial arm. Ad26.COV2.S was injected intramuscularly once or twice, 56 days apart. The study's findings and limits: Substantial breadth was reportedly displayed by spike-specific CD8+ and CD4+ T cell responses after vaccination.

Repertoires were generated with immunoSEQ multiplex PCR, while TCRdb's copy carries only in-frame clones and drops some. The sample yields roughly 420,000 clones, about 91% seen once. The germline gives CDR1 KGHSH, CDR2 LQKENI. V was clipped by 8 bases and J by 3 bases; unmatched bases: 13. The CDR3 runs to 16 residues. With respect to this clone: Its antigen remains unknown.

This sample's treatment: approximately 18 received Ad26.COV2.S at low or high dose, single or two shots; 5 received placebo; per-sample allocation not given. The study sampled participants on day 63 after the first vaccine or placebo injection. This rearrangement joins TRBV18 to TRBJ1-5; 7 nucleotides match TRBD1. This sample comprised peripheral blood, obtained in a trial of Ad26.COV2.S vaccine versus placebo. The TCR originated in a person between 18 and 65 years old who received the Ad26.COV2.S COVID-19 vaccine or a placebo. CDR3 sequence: CASTPMDRTYNQPQHF. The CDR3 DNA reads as TGTGCCAGCACCCCCATGGACAGGACATACAATCAGCCCCAGCATTTT.